This T cell receptor beta chain is drawn from a study of OX40 agonist ivuxolimab in advanced cancers. Overall study results and limits: Some of the nonresponding patients also showed low levels of normalized T-cell clonal expansion. The study found that CD8+ T cells averaged more expanded clones than CD4+.

In the case of this clone: Its antigen is still unknown.

From germline, CDR1 is LGHNA and CDR2 YSLEER. Trimming took 0 bases from V and 4 from J, leaving 10 bases between them. The CDR3 totals 14 residues. Sequencing used immunoSEQ multiplex PCR; TCRdb keeps in-frame clones, though not all of them. The sample lists 20,000 to 25,000 clones; 70% to 90% were seen once. The chain links TRBV4-3 to TRBJ2-7; possibly TRBD2 for D (6 bases). The clonotype was recovered from an adult with an advanced solid tumor such as melanoma, head and neck, liver or kidney cancer. Material: CD4+ or CD8+ T cells sorted from blood, obtained in a trial of the OX40 agonist ivuxolimab. The CDR3 sequence: CASSQDQGLYEQYF. In DNA form, the CDR3 reads TGCGCCAGCAGCCAAGATCAGGGACTTTACGAGCAGTACTTC.